The rows below give T cell receptor beta chains drawn from one sample of a study of blood T cell repertoires in COVID-19. Some clones are missing from TCRdb's copy, which holds only in-frame ones; the method was immunoSEQ multiplex PCR. The data hold about 180,000 clones, with 86% observed a single time. Sequenced material: PBMCs or T cells enriched from blood (not recorded which). These receptor sequences come from a woman aged 25 to 39 who had recovered from COVID-19. Both conserved end residues are part of each CDR3. Fields, in order: clone size, V gene, J gene, D gene, CDR3 DNA, CDR3 protein. A D gene is named only where the DNA matches it firmly. Rows may omit the clone size; those that give it use once, few, many or a size class.

abundance: -
v_gene: TRBV5-6
j_gene: TRBJ1-6
d_gene: -
CDR3nt: TGTGCCAGCAGCTTGGTTCGTCCTAATTCACCCCTCCACTTT
CDR3aa: CASSLVRPNSPLHF

abundance: once
v_gene: TRBV3-1/TRBV3-2
j_gene: TRBJ2-3
d_gene: TRBD2
CDR3nt: TGTGCCAGCAGCCTAAGGAGCGGGGGCACAGATACGCAGTATTTT
CDR3aa: CASSLRSGGTDTQYF

abundance: -
v_gene: TRBV7-3
j_gene: TRBJ2-3
d_gene: -
CDR3nt: TGTGCCAGCAGCCCCTCCGCGGGGCATACTAGCACAGATACGCAGTATTTT
CDR3aa: CASSPSAGHTSTDTQYF

abundance: -
v_gene: TRBV28
j_gene: TRBJ1-2
d_gene: TRBD1
CDR3nt: TGTGCCAGCAGTTTACCGGGGGATTATATAGGGACAGCCAACTATGGCTACACCTTC
CDR3aa: CASSLPGDYIGTANYGYTF

abundance: -
v_gene: TRBV6-5
j_gene: TRBJ1-1
d_gene: -
CDR3nt: TGTGCCAGCAGGTTACAGGGAAGGGTCACTGAAGCTTTCTTT
CDR3aa: CASRLQGRVTEAFF

abundance: few
v_gene: TRBV7-8
j_gene: TRBJ1-2
d_gene: TRBD1
CDR3nt: TGTGCCAGCAGCCCAGGAGATGGGACAGCTTATGGCTACACCTTC
CDR3aa: CASSPGDGTAYGYTF

abundance: -
v_gene: TRBV5-1
j_gene: TRBJ2-3
d_gene: -
CDR3nt: TGCGCCAGCAGCTTGTATAGTGGCACAGATACGCAGTATTTT
CDR3aa: CASSLYSGTDTQYF

abundance: -
v_gene: TRBV28
j_gene: TRBJ2-7
d_gene: -
CDR3nt: TGTGCCAGCAGTTCGGGACTCTACGAGCAGTACTTC
CDR3aa: CASSSGLYEQYF

abundance: -
v_gene: TRBV4-1
j_gene: TRBJ1-2
d_gene: TRBD1
CDR3nt: TGCGCCAGTCACGAACCTCGGGACAGGGGAACGAATGGCTACACCTTC
CDR3aa: CASHEPRDRGTNGYTF

abundance: -
v_gene: TRBV19
j_gene: TRBJ2-7
d_gene: TRBD2
CDR3nt: TGTGCCAGTAGGATGACTAGCGGGAGTGCCTACGAGCAGTACTTC
CDR3aa: CASRMTSGSAYEQYF

abundance: -
v_gene: TRBV5-6
j_gene: TRBJ2-3
d_gene: TRBD1
CDR3nt: TGTGCCAGCAGCTATGGGACAGGGGGCTATCTCGCAGATACGCAGTATTTT
CDR3aa: CASSYGTGGYLADTQYF

abundance: -
v_gene: TRBV15
j_gene: TRBJ1-2
d_gene: -
CDR3nt: TGTGCCACCAGCAGAGCTCTCGGGGGGGAACACTATGGCTACACCTTC
CDR3aa: CATSRALGGEHYGYTF

abundance: once
v_gene: TRBV5-1
j_gene: TRBJ2-5
d_gene: TRBD2
CDR3nt: TGCGCCACCCAACGCGGGGCTAGCGGGAGTAGGCAAGAGACCCAGTACTTC
CDR3aa: CATQRGASGSRQETQYF

abundance: -
v_gene: TRBV28
j_gene: TRBJ1-1
d_gene: TRBD1
CDR3nt: TGTGCCAGCAGGATCCCCGGGACAGGGGTGAACACTGAAGCTTTCTTT
CDR3aa: CASRIPGTGVNTEAFF

abundance: -
v_gene: TRBV18
j_gene: TRBJ1-2
d_gene: -
CDR3nt: TGTGCCAGCTCACCAACACCAGTCCCGGGTGGCTACACCTTC
CDR3aa: CASSPTPVPGGYTF

abundance: -
v_gene: TRBV24-1
j_gene: TRBJ1-4
d_gene: -
CDR3nt: TGTGCCACCAGTGAGGGAGGGAATAATGAAAAACTGTTTTTT
CDR3aa: CATSEGGNNEKLFF

abundance: -
v_gene: TRBV6-2/TRBV6-3
j_gene: TRBJ1-2
d_gene: -
CDR3nt: TGTGCCAGCAGTCTATTGGGGCGCTATGGCTACACCTTC
CDR3aa: CASSLLGRYGYTF

abundance: -
v_gene: TRBV27
j_gene: TRBJ1-5
d_gene: TRBD1
CDR3nt: TGTGCCAGCAGTCCCGGGACAGAGTTACTCAATCAGCCCCAGCATTTT
CDR3aa: CASSPGTELLNQPQHF

abundance: -
v_gene: TRBV5-1
j_gene: TRBJ2-5
d_gene: TRBD2
CDR3nt: TGCGCCAGCAGCTTAGGCACTAGCGGCGAAGAGACCCAGTACTTC
CDR3aa: CASSLGTSGEETQYF

abundance: -
v_gene: TRBV12-3/TRBV12-4
j_gene: TRBJ1-1
d_gene: -
CDR3nt: TGTGCCAGCAGTCCAGGGGATGGGTCTGAAGCTTTCTTT
CDR3aa: CASSPGDGSEAFF

abundance: -
v_gene: TRBV28
j_gene: TRBJ1-1
d_gene: TRBD1
CDR3nt: TGTGCCACCGCGACAGGGGAAGCTTTCTTT
CDR3aa: CATATGEAFF

abundance: -
v_gene: TRBV7-2
j_gene: TRBJ2-3
d_gene: TRBD2
CDR3nt: TGTGCCAGCAGCTTAGGGACTAGCGGGGTTGGGGATACGCAGTATTTT
CDR3aa: CASSLGTSGVGDTQYF

abundance: once
v_gene: TRBV12-5
j_gene: TRBJ2-3
d_gene: TRBD2
CDR3nt: TGTGCTAGTAGCGGGATTACAGATACGCAGTATTTT
CDR3aa: CASSGITDTQYF

abundance: -
v_gene: TRBV10-3
j_gene: TRBJ2-1
d_gene: TRBD1
CDR3nt: TGTGCCATCAGCCGAGGGACAGGGAACAATGAGCAGTTCTTC
CDR3aa: CAISRGTGNNEQFF

abundance: -
v_gene: TRBV30
j_gene: TRBJ1-1
d_gene: TRBD1
CDR3nt: TGTGCCTGGGACAGGGTTAACACTGAAGCTTTCTTT
CDR3aa: CAWDRVNTEAFF

abundance: once
v_gene: TRBV28
j_gene: TRBJ1-3
d_gene: -
CDR3nt: TGTGCCAGCAGTTTTGGCGGTTCCTTCTCTGGAAACACCATATATTTT
CDR3aa: CASSFGGSFSGNTIYF

abundance: -
v_gene: TRBV7-2
j_gene: TRBJ2-5
d_gene: TRBD1
CDR3nt: TGTGCCAGCAGCTTCAGGGGGCGCTCAGAGACCCAGTACTTC
CDR3aa: CASSFRGRSETQYF

abundance: -
v_gene: TRBV10-2
j_gene: TRBJ2-1
d_gene: -
CDR3nt: TGCGCCAGCAGTGAGTCGTTGGGGGCGGGTGAGCAGTTCTTC
CDR3aa: CASSESLGAGEQFF

abundance: -
v_gene: TRBV4-1
j_gene: TRBJ2-1
d_gene: -
CDR3nt: TGCGCCAGCAGCCAAGATTTCGGGTCACAGGTCAATGAGCAGTTCTTC
CDR3aa: CASSQDFGSQVNEQFF

abundance: once
v_gene: TRBV19
j_gene: TRBJ2-3
d_gene: -
CDR3nt: TGTGCCAGCCGCCGATGGGACAATGCAGATACGCAGTATTTT
CDR3aa: CASRRWDNADTQYF

abundance: -
v_gene: TRBV5-1
j_gene: TRBJ1-4
d_gene: -
CDR3nt: TGCGCCAGCAGCCCGGTCGGAGGGACTAATGAAAAACTGTTTTTT
CDR3aa: CASSPVGGTNEKLFF

abundance: -
v_gene: TRBV7-8
j_gene: TRBJ2-3
d_gene: TRBD2
CDR3nt: TGTGCCAGCAGCCGTAGCGGGGGCACAGATACGCAGTATTTT
CDR3aa: CASSRSGGTDTQYF

abundance: -
v_gene: TRBV7-9
j_gene: TRBJ2-5
d_gene: -
CDR3nt: TGTGCCAGCAGCTTACAGGGTGCCCAAGAGACCCAGTACTTC
CDR3aa: CASSLQGAQETQYF

abundance: -
v_gene: TRBV5-5
j_gene: TRBJ2-1
d_gene: -
CDR3nt: TGTGCCAGCAGCTTCGGTTCACGCGGGACTGAGCAGTTCTTC
CDR3aa: CASSFGSRGTEQFF

abundance: -
v_gene: TRBV19
j_gene: TRBJ1-5
d_gene: -
CDR3nt: TGTGCCAGTAGTCCAGTCGGACAGAGCAATCAGCCCCAGCATTTT
CDR3aa: CASSPVGQSNQPQHF

abundance: -
v_gene: TRBV7-8
j_gene: TRBJ2-3
d_gene: -
CDR3nt: TGTGCCAGCAGCTTAGGTGTCCTAGGAGGCACAGATACGCAGTATTTT
CDR3aa: CASSLGVLGGTDTQYF

abundance: -
v_gene: TRBV30
j_gene: TRBJ1-1
d_gene: -
CDR3nt: TGTGCCTGGAGTGTAAAGGGGCAGGGAACTGAAGCTTTCTTT
CDR3aa: CAWSVKGQGTEAFF

abundance: few
v_gene: TRBV6-1
j_gene: TRBJ1-1
d_gene: -
CDR3nt: TGTGCCAGCAGTGAACCCTACTCGCCCGCTGAAGCTTTCTTT
CDR3aa: CASSEPYSPAEAFF

abundance: -
v_gene: TRBV6-6
j_gene: TRBJ2-7
d_gene: -
CDR3nt: TGTGCCAGCAGTTACGGGGGGGAGCAGTACTTC
CDR3aa: CASSYGGEQYF

abundance: -
v_gene: TRBV18
j_gene: TRBJ2-2
d_gene: TRBD2
CDR3nt: TGTGCCAGCTCACCACCAGCCGGGACTAGTATCGCCGGGGAGCTGTTTTTT
CDR3aa: CASSPPAGTSIAGELFF

abundance: -
v_gene: TRBV5-1
j_gene: TRBJ2-1
d_gene: TRBD2
CDR3nt: TGCGCCAGCAGCTTTTCTAGCGGCTCCTACAATGAGCAGTTCTTC
CDR3aa: CASSFSSGSYNEQFF

abundance: few
v_gene: TRBV19
j_gene: TRBJ2-7
d_gene: TRBD1
CDR3nt: TGTGCCAGTACACAGGGGAACTCCTACGAGCAGTACTTC
CDR3aa: CASTQGNSYEQYF

abundance: -
v_gene: TRBV3-1/TRBV3-2
j_gene: TRBJ1-2
d_gene: -
CDR3nt: TGTGCCAGCAGCCAAGAAACTCTTCGCGGAGGGGGCTACACCTTC
CDR3aa: CASSQETLRGGGYTF

abundance: once
v_gene: TRBV6-5
j_gene: TRBJ2-1
d_gene: -
CDR3nt: TGTGCCAGCAGGGCAGGGACAACCTACAATGAGCAGTTCTTC
CDR3aa: CASRAGTTYNEQFF

abundance: -
v_gene: TRBV2
j_gene: TRBJ1-3
d_gene: -
CDR3nt: TGTGCCAGCACCGGAGGGGTAGAAGGAAACACCATATATTTT
CDR3aa: CASTGGVEGNTIYF

abundance: once
v_gene: TRBV28
j_gene: TRBJ2-5
d_gene: TRBD1
CDR3nt: TGTGCCAGCAGTTTATGGACAGGGGAAGAGACCCAGTACTTC
CDR3aa: CASSLWTGEETQYF

abundance: -
v_gene: TRBV14
j_gene: TRBJ2-4
d_gene: -
CDR3nt: TGTGCCAGCAGCCCCTCTCTGGACATGAACATTCAGTACTTC
CDR3aa: CASSPSLDMNIQYF

abundance: -
v_gene: TRBV5-4
j_gene: TRBJ2-1
d_gene: TRBD2
CDR3nt: TGTGCCAGCAGCTGGGGTGGGACTAGCACCTACAATGAGCAGTTCTTC
CDR3aa: CASSWGGTSTYNEQFF

abundance: -
v_gene: TRBV27
j_gene: TRBJ1-6
d_gene: -
CDR3nt: TGTGCCACCTCTAGGGGAAGGGGAGGTAATTCACCCCTCCACTTT
CDR3aa: CATSRGRGGNSPLHF

abundance: -
v_gene: TRBV7-2
j_gene: TRBJ2-1
d_gene: -
CDR3nt: TGTGCCAGCAGCTTAGCCGGGAGTGGTGATGAGCAGTTCTTC
CDR3aa: CASSLAGSGDEQFF